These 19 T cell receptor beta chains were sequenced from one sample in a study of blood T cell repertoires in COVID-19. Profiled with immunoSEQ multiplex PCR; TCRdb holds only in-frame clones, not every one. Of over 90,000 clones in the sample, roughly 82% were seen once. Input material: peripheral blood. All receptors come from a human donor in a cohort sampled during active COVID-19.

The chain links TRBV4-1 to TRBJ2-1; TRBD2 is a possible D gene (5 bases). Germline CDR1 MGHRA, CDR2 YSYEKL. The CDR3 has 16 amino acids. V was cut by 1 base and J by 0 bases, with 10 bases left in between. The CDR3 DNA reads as TGCGCCAGCAGCCAAGCCCCTAGCCCCTCCTACAATGAGCAGTTCTTC. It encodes CASSQAPSPSYNEQFF.

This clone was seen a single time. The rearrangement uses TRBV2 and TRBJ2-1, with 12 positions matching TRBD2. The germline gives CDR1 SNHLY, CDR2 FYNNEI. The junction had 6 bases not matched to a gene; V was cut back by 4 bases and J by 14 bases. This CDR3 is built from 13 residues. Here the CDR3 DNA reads TGTGCCAGCAGTGCACTAGCGGGGGGCCGAAAGTTCTTC. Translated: CASSALAGGRKFF.

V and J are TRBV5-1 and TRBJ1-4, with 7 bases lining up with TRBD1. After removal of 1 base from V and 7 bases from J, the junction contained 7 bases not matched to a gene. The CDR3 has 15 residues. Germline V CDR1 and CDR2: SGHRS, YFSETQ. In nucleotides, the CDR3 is TGCGCCAGCAGCTTGCTAACAGGGGAAAGTGAAAAACTGTTTTTT. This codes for CASSLLTGESEKLFF.

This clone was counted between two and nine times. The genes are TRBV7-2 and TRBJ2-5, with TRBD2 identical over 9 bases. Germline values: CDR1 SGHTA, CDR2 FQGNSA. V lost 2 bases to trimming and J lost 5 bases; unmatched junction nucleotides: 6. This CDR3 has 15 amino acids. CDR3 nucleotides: TGTGCCAGCAGCTTACGAGCGGGGGGAACGGAGACCCAGTACTTC. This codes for CASSLRAGGTETQYF.

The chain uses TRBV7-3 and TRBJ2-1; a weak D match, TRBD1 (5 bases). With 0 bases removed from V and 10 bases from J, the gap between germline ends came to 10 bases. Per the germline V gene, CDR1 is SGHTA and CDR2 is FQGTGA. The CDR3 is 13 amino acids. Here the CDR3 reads CASSLTRVAEQFF. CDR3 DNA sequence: TGTGCCAGCAGCTTAACCAGGGTTGCCGAGCAGTTCTTC.

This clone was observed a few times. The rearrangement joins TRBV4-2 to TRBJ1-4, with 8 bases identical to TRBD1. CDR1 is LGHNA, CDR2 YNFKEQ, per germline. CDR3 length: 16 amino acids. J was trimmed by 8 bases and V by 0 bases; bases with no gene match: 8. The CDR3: CASSQDRTGGREKLFF. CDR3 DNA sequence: TGTGCCAGCAGCCAAGATAGAACAGGGGGAAGAGAAAAACTGTTTTTT.

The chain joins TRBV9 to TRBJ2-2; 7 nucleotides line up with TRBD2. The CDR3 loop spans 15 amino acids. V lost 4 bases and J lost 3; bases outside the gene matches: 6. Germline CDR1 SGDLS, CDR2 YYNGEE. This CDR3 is CASSLTRGDTGELFF. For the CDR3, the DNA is TGTGCCAGCAGCCTTACCCGGGGGGACACCGGGGAGCTGTTTTTT.

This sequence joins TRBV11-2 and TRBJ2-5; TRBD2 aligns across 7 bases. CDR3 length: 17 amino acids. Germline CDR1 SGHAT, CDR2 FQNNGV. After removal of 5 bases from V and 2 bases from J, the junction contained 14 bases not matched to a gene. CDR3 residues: CASSHYIRTSGQETQYF. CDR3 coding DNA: TGTGCCAGCAGCCATTATATCAGGACTAGTGGGCAAGAGACCCAGTACTTC.

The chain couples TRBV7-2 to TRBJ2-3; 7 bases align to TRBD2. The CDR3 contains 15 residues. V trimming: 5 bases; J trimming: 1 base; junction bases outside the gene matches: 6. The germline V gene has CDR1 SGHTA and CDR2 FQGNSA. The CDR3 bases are TGTGCCAGCAGCCCTTGGGGGGGAGGCACAGATACGCAGTATTTT. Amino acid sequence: CASSPWGGGTDTQYF.

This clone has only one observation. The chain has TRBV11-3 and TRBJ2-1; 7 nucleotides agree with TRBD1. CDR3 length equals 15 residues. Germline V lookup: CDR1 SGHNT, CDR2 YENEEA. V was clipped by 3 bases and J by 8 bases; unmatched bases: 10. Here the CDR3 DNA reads TGTGCCAGCAGCTTCGGGACAGACTTGGTGGATGAGCAGTTCTTC. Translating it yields CASSFGTDLVDEQFF.

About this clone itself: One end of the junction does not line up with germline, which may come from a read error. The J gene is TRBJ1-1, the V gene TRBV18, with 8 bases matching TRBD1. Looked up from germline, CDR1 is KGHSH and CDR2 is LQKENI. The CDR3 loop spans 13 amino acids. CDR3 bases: TGTGCCAGCTCCCCACAGGGGGACACTGAAGCTTTCTTT. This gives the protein CASSPQGDTEAFF.

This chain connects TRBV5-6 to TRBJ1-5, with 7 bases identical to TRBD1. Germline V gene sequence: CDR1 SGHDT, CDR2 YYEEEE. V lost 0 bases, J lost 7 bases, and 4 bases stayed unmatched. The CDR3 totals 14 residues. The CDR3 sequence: CASSLGQGRQPQHF. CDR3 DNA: TGTGCCAGCAGCTTGGGACAGGGTCGACAGCCCCAGCATTTT.

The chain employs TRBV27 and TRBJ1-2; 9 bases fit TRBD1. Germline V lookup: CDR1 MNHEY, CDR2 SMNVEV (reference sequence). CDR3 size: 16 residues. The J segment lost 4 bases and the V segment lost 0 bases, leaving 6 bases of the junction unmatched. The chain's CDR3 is CASSLSGQGYSYGYTF. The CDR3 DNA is TGTGCCAGCAGTTTATCGGGACAGGGCTACAGCTATGGCTACACCTTC.

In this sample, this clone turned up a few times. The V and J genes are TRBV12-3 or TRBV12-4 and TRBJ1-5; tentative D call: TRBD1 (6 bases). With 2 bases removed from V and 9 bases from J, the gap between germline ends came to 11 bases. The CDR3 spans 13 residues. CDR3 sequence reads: CASSLNRARPQHF. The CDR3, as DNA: TGTGCCAGCAGTTTAAACAGGGCGAGGCCCCAGCATTTT.

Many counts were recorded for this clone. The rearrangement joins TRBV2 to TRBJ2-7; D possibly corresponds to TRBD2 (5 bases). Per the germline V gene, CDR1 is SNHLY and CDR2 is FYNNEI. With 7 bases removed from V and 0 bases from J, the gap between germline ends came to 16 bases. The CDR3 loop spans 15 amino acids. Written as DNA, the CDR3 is TGTGCCAGCACTCCTTGGGCAGGAGGCTCCTACGAGCAGTACTTC. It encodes CASTPWAGGSYEQYF.

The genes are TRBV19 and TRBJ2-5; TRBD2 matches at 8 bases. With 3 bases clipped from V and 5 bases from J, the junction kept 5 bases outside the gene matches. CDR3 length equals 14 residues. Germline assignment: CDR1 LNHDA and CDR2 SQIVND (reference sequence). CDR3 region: CASSIAGGGETQYF. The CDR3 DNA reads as TGTGCCAGTAGTATTGCGGGGGGCGGGGAGACCCAGTACTTC.

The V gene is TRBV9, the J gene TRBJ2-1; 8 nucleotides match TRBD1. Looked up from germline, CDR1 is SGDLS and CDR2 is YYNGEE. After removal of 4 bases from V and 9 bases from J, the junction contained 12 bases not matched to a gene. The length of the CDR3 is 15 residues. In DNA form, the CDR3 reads TGTGCCAGCAGCAAGGGGGGACAGGTTGACACTGAGCAGTTCTTC. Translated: CASSKGGQVDTEQFF.

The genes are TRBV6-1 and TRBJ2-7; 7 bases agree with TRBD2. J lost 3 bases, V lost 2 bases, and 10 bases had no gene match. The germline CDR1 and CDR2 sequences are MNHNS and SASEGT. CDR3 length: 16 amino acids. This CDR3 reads CASSERGRGGGYEQYF. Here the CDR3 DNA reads TGTGCCAGCAGTGAAAGGGGACGGGGCGGGGGCTACGAGCAGTACTTC.

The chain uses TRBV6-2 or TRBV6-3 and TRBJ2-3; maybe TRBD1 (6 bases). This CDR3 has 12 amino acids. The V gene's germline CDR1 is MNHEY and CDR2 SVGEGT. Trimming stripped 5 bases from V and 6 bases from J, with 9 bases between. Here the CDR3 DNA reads TGTGCCAGCAGTCAAACAGGGGATACGCAGTATTTT. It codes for CASSQTGDTQYF.